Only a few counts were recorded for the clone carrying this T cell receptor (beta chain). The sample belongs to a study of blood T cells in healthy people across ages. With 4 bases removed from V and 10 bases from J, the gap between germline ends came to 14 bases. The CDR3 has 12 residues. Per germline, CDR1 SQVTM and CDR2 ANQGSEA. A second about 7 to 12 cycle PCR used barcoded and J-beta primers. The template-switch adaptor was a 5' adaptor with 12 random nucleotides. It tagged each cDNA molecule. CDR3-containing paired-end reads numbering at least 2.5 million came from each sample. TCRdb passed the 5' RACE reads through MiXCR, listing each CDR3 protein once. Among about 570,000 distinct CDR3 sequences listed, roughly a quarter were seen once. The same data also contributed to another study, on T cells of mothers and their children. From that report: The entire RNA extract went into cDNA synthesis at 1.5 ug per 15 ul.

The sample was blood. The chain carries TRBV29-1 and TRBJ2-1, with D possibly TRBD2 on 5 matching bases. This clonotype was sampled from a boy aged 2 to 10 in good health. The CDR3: CSVGSSVSEQFF. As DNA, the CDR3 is TGCAGCGTTGGCAGTAGCGTTAGCGAGCAGTTCTTC.